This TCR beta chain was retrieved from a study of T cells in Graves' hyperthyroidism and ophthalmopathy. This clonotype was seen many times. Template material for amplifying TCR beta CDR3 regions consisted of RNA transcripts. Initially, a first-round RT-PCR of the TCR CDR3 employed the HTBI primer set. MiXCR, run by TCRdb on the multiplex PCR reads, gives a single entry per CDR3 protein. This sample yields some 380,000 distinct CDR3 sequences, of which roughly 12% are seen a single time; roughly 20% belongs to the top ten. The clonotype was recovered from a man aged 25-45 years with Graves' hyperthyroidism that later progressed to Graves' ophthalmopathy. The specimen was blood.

The chain's CDR3 is CASSSRAGANTEAFF. In DNA, the CDR3 is TGCGCCAGCAGCTCCCGAGCGGGGGCGAACACTGAAGCTTTCTTT. The rearrangement uses TRBV5-1 and TRBJ1-1, with a possible D match to TRBD1 (6 bases). This CDR3 comprises 15 residues. V lost 3 bases and J 1 base, leaving 13 bases between the germline ends. Germline V lookup: CDR1 SGHRS, CDR2 YFSETQ.